A single sample is the source of the 30 T cell receptor beta chains below, sequenced in a study of long-term antiretroviral therapy in people with HIV. Samples were assayed with immunoSEQ v3.0 at survey level. The table came from immunoSEQ multiplex PCR; TCRdb's copy has only in-frame clones and leaves some out. The sample shows roughly 37,000 clones, 80% of them seen only once. Sample: unsorted PBMCs, taken 3.4 years after starting antiretroviral therapy. Source of these receptors: a man aged 30 to 45 with HIV.

The rearrangement links TRBV18 to TRBJ2-2; weak D call: TRBD2 (5 bases). The V end was cut by 0 bases, the J end by 6 bases, with 20 bases between. From germline, CDR1 is KGHSH and CDR2 LQKENI. The length of the CDR3 is 18 residues. The CDR3 loop is CASSPPLQGIGGSGELFF. The CDR3 DNA reads TGTGCCAGCTCACCACCCCTCCAAGGGATTGGCGGGTCCGGGGAGCTGTTTTTT.

The rearrangement joins TRBV18 to TRBJ2-7, with D perhaps TRBD1 or TRBD2 (5 bases each). Trimming removed 5 bases from V and 6 bases from J, with 11 bases in between. This CDR3 spans 12 amino acids. Germline V gene sequence: CDR1 KGHSH, CDR2 LQKENI. CDR3 DNA sequence: TGTGCCAGCTCAGGGACGCCGGGCGAGCAGTACTTC. Its protein product is CASSGTPGEQYF.

The chain carries TRBV7-2 and TRBJ2-2, with D unclear. Trimming removed 1 base from V and 9 bases from J, with 12 bases in between. Germline values: CDR1 SGHTA, CDR2 FQGNSA. The CDR3 totals 14 residues. The CDR3 protein is CASSLVAELRELFF. CDR3 coding DNA: TGTGCCAGCAGCTTAGTCGCTGAGCTGCGGGAGCTGTTTTTT. The full variable domain, completed using reference TRBV7-2 and TRBJ2-2, is GAGVSQSPSNKVTEKGKDVELRCDPISGHTALYWYRQSLGQGLEFLIYFQGNSAPDKSGLPSDRFSAERTGGSVSTLTIQRTQQEDSAVYLCASSLVAELRELFFGEGSRLTVL.

This chain links TRBV11-2 with TRBJ2-1; 9 bases line up with TRBD1. From germline, CDR1 is SGHAT and CDR2 FQNNGV. Trimming took 6 bases from V and 4 from J; bases not matched to a gene: 4. This CDR3 is built from 14 residues. CDR3 DNA sequence: TGTGCCAGCAGGGGGACAGGGTCGTACAATGAGCAGTTCTTC. The encoded protein is CASRGTGSYNEQFF.

V gene TRBV5-1 combines with J gene TRBJ2-5; TRBD2 matches 8 bases. CDR1 SGHRS and CDR2 YFSETQ come from the germline V gene. There are 15 residues in the CDR3. V lost 0 bases and J lost 7; bases outside the gene matches: 8. The CDR3 protein is CASSLGSGIKRTQYF. For the CDR3, the DNA is TGCGCCAGCAGCTTGGGTAGCGGGATCAAGAGGACCCAGTACTTC.

The V call is TRBV4-3, the J call TRBJ2-2, with unresolved D. The CDR3 contains 16 residues. CDR1 LGHNA and CDR2 YSLEER come from the germline V gene. V dropped 1 base and J dropped 1 base, with 10 bases sitting between them. The CDR3 protein is CASSQVQGMNTGELFF. CDR3 DNA sequence: TGCGCCAGCAGCCAAGTACAAGGGATGAACACCGGGGAGCTGTTTTTT.

The chain carries TRBV5-1 and TRBJ2-3; 7 bases line up with TRBD2. The CDR3 has 16 amino acids. From germline, CDR1 is SGHRS and CDR2 YFSETQ. V lost 2 bases to trimming and J lost 3 bases; unmatched junction nucleotides: 9. In DNA form, the CDR3 reads TGCGCCAGCAGCTTAATGGGTGGCGGGAGAACAGATACGCAGTATTTT. It specifies CASSLMGGGRTDTQYF.

The chain combines TRBV5-6 with TRBJ2-4, with D perhaps matching TRBD1 (5 bases). The V end was cut by 4 bases, the J end by 1 base, with 15 bases between. Germline CDR1 and CDR2: SGHDT and YYEEEE. The CDR3 spans 16 residues. CDR3 in DNA: TGTGCCAGCAGCCCAGTTCAGGGCTTTGCCAAAAACATTCAGTACTTC. It codes for CASSPVQGFAKNIQYF.

This clone was found once. The same CDR3 arises from other DNA sequences in this sample as well. CDR3 residues: CASSLGGSTGELFF. As DNA, the CDR3 is TGCGCCAGCAGCTTGGGGGGTAGCACCGGGGAGCTGTTTTTT. V and J are TRBV5-1 and TRBJ2-2; no definite D call. Germline V gives CDR1 SGHRS, CDR2 YFSETQ. The V end was cut by 0 bases, the J end by 4 bases, with 7 bases between. This CDR3 is 14 amino acids long.

The rearrangement links TRBV7-2 to TRBJ1-2; the match to TRBD1 covers 7 bases. The germline gives CDR1 SGHTA, CDR2 FQGNSA. V lost 4 bases to trimming and J lost 14 bases; unmatched junction nucleotides: 19. The CDR3 loop spans 15 amino acids. The CDR3 spells CASSSNTGQATRGTF. The CDR3 DNA reads TGTGCCAGCAGCTCCAACACAGGACAGGCTACCCGTGGAACCTTC.

The rearrangement links TRBV5-1 to TRBJ1-1; D gene ambiguous. In germline, CDR1 is SGHRS, CDR2 YFSETQ. There are 15 residues in the CDR3. The V gene lost 0 bases and the J gene lost 0 bases, with 9 bases spanning the gap. In nucleotides, the CDR3 is TGCGCCAGCAGCTTGGTCCCGGATATGAACACTGAAGCTTTCTTT. It is translated as CASSLVPDMNTEAFF.

J is TRBJ1-5 and V is TRBV7-8; D remains ambiguous. The CDR3 sequence is 12 residues long. The germline gives CDR1 SGHVS, CDR2 FQNEAQ. The germline V and J ends were trimmed by 0 bases and 6 bases, with 3 bases remaining between them. CDR3 loop: CASSLAFQPQHF. DNA for the CDR3: TGTGCCAGCAGCTTAGCCTTTCAGCCCCAGCATTTT.

CDR3 loop: CASSLTAQTQYF. CDR3 coding DNA: TGTGCCAGCAGTTTAACTGCCCAGACCCAGTACTTC. The J gene is TRBJ2-5, the V gene TRBV28, with D unresolved. CDR3 size: 12 residues. V dropped 2 bases and J dropped 6 bases, with 7 bases sitting between them. CDR1 and CDR2 from the germline V gene are MDHEN and SYDVKM.

The chain joins TRBV6-5 to TRBJ1-5; weak D call: TRBD1 (6 bases). V lost 6 bases to trimming and J lost 11 bases, with 23 bases between them. There are 15 residues in the CDR3. Germline V CDR1 and CDR2: MNHEY, SVGAGI. The CDR3 DNA reads TGTGCCAGCAGGTCAATCGGGACACACTCGAAAGCCCAGCATTTT. Encoded protein: CASRSIGTHSKAQHF.

The table lists this clone with a few counts. The chain recombines TRBV19 with TRBJ2-1; D assignment may be TRBD1 or TRBD2 (6 bases each). This CDR3 has 14 residues. V was cut by 9 bases and J by 8 bases, with 20 bases left in between. Germline assignment: CDR1 LNHDA and CDR2 SQIVND (reference sequence). The CDR3 coding sequence is TGTGCCAGCGCGAAGGGGGGCCTCTTCGATGAGCAGTTCTTC. Protein: CASAKGGLFDEQFF.

V and J are TRBV28 and TRBJ1-5, with 7 bases that match TRBD1. Trimming cost V 1 base and J 3 bases; bases outside gene matches: 6. This CDR3 has 16 amino acids. Germline CDR1 reads MDHEN; CDR2 reads SYDVKM. DNA for the CDR3: TGTGCCAGCAGTTTATTGGCGGGACAGTTCAATCAGCCCCAGCATTTT. It yields the protein CASSLLAGQFNQPQHF.

This chain uses TRBV5-4 with TRBJ2-4, with D perhaps matching TRBD2 (5 bases). Germline-derived CDR1 and CDR2 are SGHNT and YYREEE (reference sequence). The V gene lost 10 bases and the J gene lost 1 base, with 21 bases spanning the gap. The CDR3 spans 16 residues. The CDR3 spells CAAGLEGRWAKNIQYF. The CDR3 DNA follows: TGTGCCGCCGGGCTAGAGGGCCGTTGGGCCAAAAACATTCAGTACTTC.

The chain couples TRBV7-2 to TRBJ2-7; the D gene is possibly TRBD2 (5 bases). From germline, CDR1 is SGHTA and CDR2 FQGNSA. V was clipped by 6 bases and J by 6 bases, with 12 bases between them. This CDR3 has 12 amino acids. The CDR3 DNA reads TGTGCCAGCAGTCTTCTAGCATCCGAGCAGTACTTC. Translating gives CASSLLASEQYF.

This clone has just a few counts. The V gene is TRBV7-7, the J gene TRBJ2-7; possible D gene TRBD2, 6 bases. Per the germline V gene, CDR1 is SSHAT and CDR2 is FNYEAQ (reference sequence). With 3 bases removed from V and 3 bases from J, the gap between germline ends came to 9 bases. This CDR3 has 13 residues. Here the CDR3 DNA reads TGTGCCAGCAGCTTGTCCGGGAGCTACGAGCAGTACTTC. Translated: CASSLSGSYEQYF.

V gene TRBV5-4 combines with J gene TRBJ2-1, with 7 bases fitting TRBD1. Germline lookup yields CDR1 SGHNT and CDR2 YYREEE (reference sequence). Germline trimming cut 4 bases from V and 7 bases from J; bases unmatched to any gene: 5. This CDR3 is built from 13 residues. CDR3 nucleotide sequence: TGTGCCAGCAGCCCCGACAGGGCGAATGAGCAGTTCTTC. It encodes CASSPDRANEQFF.

The rearrangement links TRBV6-6 to TRBJ1-5; 12 nucleotides match TRBD1. The CDR3 is 15 amino acids. The germline gives CDR1 MNHNY, CDR2 SVGAGI (reference sequence). The ends lost 5 bases at V and 6 bases at J; junction bases unmatched: 5. The CDR3, as DNA: TGTGCCAGCAGTCCGGGACAGGGGGCATCTCAGCCCCAGCATTTT. Protein sequence: CASSPGQGASQPQHF.

The V call is TRBV5-1, the J call TRBJ2-1; 10 bases line up with TRBD2. CDR1 is SGHRS, CDR2 YFSETQ, per germline. The CDR3 has 18 residues. V lost 0 bases to trimming and J lost 4 bases; unmatched junction nucleotides: 10. This CDR3 is CASSLGILAGAGYNEQFF. The DNA for the CDR3 is TGCGCCAGCAGCTTGGGCATCCTAGCGGGAGCGGGATACAATGAGCAGTTCTTC.

V gene TRBV18 combines with J gene TRBJ2-3, with a weak D call TRBD2 (5 bases). Germline CDR1 reads KGHSH; CDR2 reads LQKENI. The CDR3 covers 15 residues. Trimming took off 5 bases at V and 4 bases at J, with 16 bases between the two ends. CDR3 loop: CASSTGPPGADTQYF. The CDR3 DNA is TGTGCCAGCTCAACCGGACCCCCCGGGGCAGATACGCAGTATTTT.

The genes are TRBV27 and TRBJ1-1, with D possibly matching TRBD1 (6 bases). The germline CDR1 and CDR2 sequences are MNHEY and SMNVEV (reference sequence). The CDR3 covers 13 residues. Trimming cost V 5 bases and J 11 bases, with 18 bases left between them. The CDR3 DNA is TGTGCCAGCAGTCCGCCTCTACAGGGTACGGCTTTCTTT. As protein: CASSPPLQGTAFF.

CDR3 sequence reads: CASSGIQMNTEAFF. The CDR3 DNA reads TGTGCCAGCAGTGGGATACAGATGAACACTGAAGCTTTCTTT. The V gene is TRBV27, the J gene TRBJ1-1; D not certain. V was cut by 5 bases and J by 0 bases, with 10 bases left in between. The germline CDR1 and CDR2 sequences are MNHEY and SMNVEV (reference sequence). The CDR3 runs 14 residues.

This chain links TRBV28 with TRBJ1-2; no clear D gene. The CDR3 runs to 13 residues. The germline V gene encodes CDR1 MDHEN and CDR2 SYDVKM. V was pared by 2 bases and J by 3 bases, with 7 bases between. CDR3 sequence (DNA): TGTGCCAGCAGTTTAGGACCGTACTATGGCTACACCTTC. This gives the protein CASSLGPYYGYTF.

Only one count was recorded for this clone. The chain has TRBV19 and TRBJ1-5; 7 bases are a match to TRBD1. CDR1 is LNHDA, CDR2 SQIVND, per germline (reference sequence). The J segment lost 7 bases and the V segment lost 1 base, leaving 7 bases of the junction unmatched. CDR3 size: 15 residues. The CDR3 region is CASSIAHRDSQPQHF. As DNA, the CDR3 is TGTGCCAGTAGTATAGCCCACAGGGACAGCCAGCCCCAGCATTTT.

The V gene is TRBV11-2, the J gene TRBJ2-1, with a tentative D call TRBD2 (6 bases). Germline V lookup: CDR1 SGHAT, CDR2 FQNNGV. The CDR3 consists of 15 residues. V gave up 5 bases and J gave up 6 bases, with 17 bases separating them. The CDR3 sequence is CASSTRLGESNEQFF. As DNA, the CDR3 is TGTGCCAGCAGCACCCGACTAGGGGAATCCAATGAGCAGTTCTTC.

The rearrangement links TRBV6-6 to TRBJ2-7, with 11 positions matching TRBD2. The CDR3 length is 14 residues. With 6 bases clipped from V and 3 bases from J, the junction kept 4 bases outside the gene matches. Germline CDR1 reads MNHNY; CDR2 reads SVGAGI (reference sequence). CDR3 in DNA: TGTGCCAGCAGCTCTAGCGGGAGGTTCTACGAGCAGTACTTC. It yields the protein CASSSSGRFYEQYF.

Notes on this clone: A read error may produce the germline difference seen at one junction end. V gene TRBV7-9 combines with J gene TRBJ2-1, with TRBD2 as a possible D gene (5 bases). In germline, CDR1 is SEHNR, CDR2 FQNEAQ (reference sequence). The CDR3 consists of 14 residues. Written as DNA, the CDR3 is TGTGCCAGCAGCTTCCGGGGTACGTACAGTGAGCAGTTCTTC. Translating gives CASSFRGTYSEQFF.